The 14 T cell receptor beta chains presented below share a single source sample, sequenced in a study of shared clonotypes between healthy human individuals. Profiled with immunoSEQ multiplex PCR; TCRdb holds only in-frame clones, not every one. The table lists some 680,000 clones, about 80% of them singletons. The sample taken for sequencing was memory CD4+ T cells sorted from blood. Sample subset: CD45RA-negative fraction. The receptors were sampled from a woman aged 25 to 39 in good health.

V and J are TRBV6-5 and TRBJ2-3; 9 nucleotides match TRBD2. The CDR3 consists of 14 residues. V lost 6 bases to trimming and J lost 1 base; unmatched junction nucleotides: 2. CDR1 MNHEY and CDR2 SVGAGI come from the germline V gene. The CDR3 sequence: CASSQREGTDTQYF. In nucleotides, the CDR3 is TGTGCCAGCAGCCAGCGGGAGGGCACAGATACGCAGTATTTT.

This clone was seen a single time. The chain recombines TRBV9 with TRBJ1-4; D gene unclear. V dropped 7 bases and J dropped 3 bases, with 13 bases sitting between them. Germline values: CDR1 SGDLS, CDR2 YYNGEE. The CDR3 length is 14 residues. CDR3 sequence reads: CASARGGANEKLFF. The CDR3, as DNA: TGTGCCAGCGCCCGAGGTGGTGCTAATGAAAAACTGTTTTTT.

To note about this clone: Other nucleotide sequences in the sample specify the same CDR3. The chain employs TRBV7-2 and TRBJ2-1; 11 bases are a match to TRBD2. From germline, CDR1 is SGHTA and CDR2 FQGNSA. The CDR3 length is 15 residues. Losses at the gene ends were 5 bases for V and 8 bases for J; bases not matched to a gene: 8. The CDR3 sequence: CASSHRLAGGHEQFF. The CDR3, as DNA: TGTGCCAGCAGCCACCGTTTAGCGGGAGGGCATGAGCAGTTCTTC. The whole variable domain, filled in from reference TRBV7-2 and TRBJ2-1, reads GAGVSQSPSNKVTEKGKDVELRCDPISGHTALYWYRQSLGQGLEFLIYFQGNSAPDKSGLPSDRFSAERTGGSVSTLTIQRTQQEDSAVYLCASSHRLAGGHEQFFGPGTRLTVL.

This clone was counted many times. Other DNA variants within this sample encode the same CDR3. The CDR3 DNA sequence: TGTGCCAGTAGTCAACAGGGGGATCAGCCCCAGCATTTT. The encoded protein is CASSQQGDQPQHF. The rearrangement links TRBV19 to TRBJ1-5, with 8 positions matching TRBD1. This CDR3 contains 13 residues. Germline V lookup: CDR1 LNHDA, CDR2 SQIVND (reference sequence). J lost 5 bases, V lost 5 bases, and 2 bases had no gene match.

The V gene is TRBV28, the J gene TRBJ2-3; 8 bases are a match to TRBD2. The length of the CDR3 is 17 residues. CDR1 and CDR2 (germline): MDHEN, SYDVKM. The ends lost 7 bases at V and 6 bases at J; junction bases unmatched: 18. CDR3 sequence (DNA): TGTGCCAGCACCCCCATAGCGGGGTCAAGAAAAGGGGATACGCAGTATTTT. This sequence encodes CASTPIAGSRKGDTQYF.

The chain joins TRBV5-6 to TRBJ2-1, with 7 bases identical to TRBD2. Germline-derived CDR1 and CDR2 are SGHDT and YYEEEE. The CDR3 length is 16 residues. After removal of 4 bases from V and 3 bases from J, the junction contained 10 bases not matched to a gene. The CDR3 DNA follows: TGTGCCAGCAGCCTCGGGACTACCTCGTTCTACAATGAGCAGTTCTTC. This encodes CASSLGTTSFYNEQFF.

The chain has TRBV28 and TRBJ1-2; D may be TRBD1 (5 bases). This CDR3 has 14 residues. The V and J ends lost 7 bases and 2 bases respectively, with 14 bases between them. Germline CDR1 reads MDHEN; CDR2 reads SYDVKM. The CDR3 DNA is TGTGCCAGCACGGTAGGGGACCAAAACTATGGCTACACCTTC. Protein: CASTVGDQNYGYTF.

V is TRBV2 and J is TRBJ1-5; D is uncertain. Germline CDR1 SNHLY, CDR2 FYNNEI. V was clipped by 4 bases and J by 5 bases, with 12 bases between them. This CDR3 region has 14 residues. The CDR3 DNA reads TGTGCCAGCAGTGGGACCGCCGAAGATCAGCCCCAGCATTTT. Translating it yields CASSGTAEDQPQHF.

Comments on this clone: At one end, the junction sequence differs from germline, possibly due to a read error. This chain joins TRBV10-3 and TRBJ1-2; D is ambiguous. CDR1 is ENHRY and CDR2 is SYGVKD in the germline V gene. The CDR3 sequence is 13 residues long. The DNA for the CDR3 is TGTGCCATCGGTGAGGACCGCAACTATGGCTACACCTTC. Amino acid sequence: CAIGEDRNYGYTF.

The rearrangement joins TRBV21-1 to TRBJ2-7; the DNA was not compared with TRBD2, the D call given in the table. TRBV21-1 is a pseudogene. This CDR3 contains 17 residues. The CDR3 region is CASSNKPGLAGTYEQYF. The DNA for the CDR3 is TGTGCCAGCAGCAACAAGCCGGGACTAGCGGGAACCTACGAGCAGTACTTC.

This chain connects TRBV28 to TRBJ1-1, with D hard to call. Trimming removed 5 bases from V and 8 bases from J, with 15 bases in between. This CDR3 contains 13 residues. CDR1 is MDHEN, CDR2 SYDVKM, per germline. The DNA for the CDR3 is TGTGCCAGCAGTCCAGCCACAGTAAAAGAAGCTTTCTTT. Amino acid sequence: CASSPATVKEAFF.

V is TRBV28 and J is TRBJ2-3; D perhaps matches TRBD1 (6 bases). Germline V gene data show CDR1 as MDHEN and CDR2 as SYDVKM. Trimming left V 7 bases short and J 4 bases short, with 15 bases between. The CDR3 is 14 residues long. The CDR3 DNA is TGTGCCAGCACCACACTACAGGGTCCAGATACGCAGTATTTT. Translated, it gives CASTTLQGPDTQYF. Full variable domain (rest looked up from reference TRBV28 and TRBJ2-3): DVKVTQSSRYLVKRTGEKVFLECVQDMDHENMFWYRQDPGLGLRLIYFSYDVKMKEKGDIPEGYSVSREKKERFSLILESASTNQTSMYLCASTTLQGPDTQYFGPGTRLTVL.

This clone was detected ten times or more. This chain joins TRBV6-6 and TRBJ2-3; no reliable D call. CDR1 is MNHNY and CDR2 is SVGAGI in the germline V gene (reference sequence). V gave up 2 bases and J gave up 0 bases, with 12 bases separating them. The CDR3 extends over 16 amino acids. CDR3 nucleotides: TGTGCCAGCAGTTACCCCTCTTGGCCTAGCACAGATACGCAGTATTTT. Translation: CASSYPSWPSTDTQYF.

This clone appeared many times. The V call is TRBV7-9, the J call TRBJ2-3; D possibly corresponds to TRBD2 (6 bases). The CDR3 consists of 15 residues. The germline V gene has CDR1 SEHNR and CDR2 FQNEAQ (reference sequence). V was pared by 4 bases and J by 0 bases, with 11 bases between. The CDR3 region is CASSSRGSSTDTQYF. The DNA of the CDR3 is TGTGCCAGCAGCTCGCGGGGATCTAGCACAGATACGCAGTATTTT.